Below, 2 T cell receptor beta chains from the same sample are listed, as sequenced in a study of OX40 agonist ivuxolimab in advanced cancers. Sequenced by immunoSEQ multiplex PCR; TCRdb stores in-frame clones only, minus some. This table has about 73,000 clones, 85% to 90% appearing once. Sequencing was performed on CD4+ or CD8+ T cells sorted from blood, taken in a trial of the OX40 agonist ivuxolimab. Receptors originate from an adult with an advanced solid tumor such as melanoma, head and neck, liver or kidney cancer.

V gene TRBV5-6 combines with J gene TRBJ1-1; 7 nucleotides match TRBD1. J gave up 10 bases and V 0 bases, and 9 bases lay outside the gene matches. Per the germline V gene, CDR1 is SGHDT and CDR2 is YYEEEE. The CDR3 has 14 amino acids. The CDR3 sequence: CASSLAADRAIAFF. The CDR3 DNA follows: TGTGCCAGCAGCTTGGCCGCTGACAGGGCGATAGCTTTCTTT.

The chain joins TRBV6-5 to TRBJ2-7; D call uncertain. The CDR3 is 13 amino acids. Germline-derived CDR1 and CDR2 are MNHEY and SVGAGI. V was cut by 2 bases and J by 3 bases, with 8 bases left in between. CDR3 bases: TGTGCCAGCAGTTACACCGGTATCTACGAGCAGTACTTC. It codes for CASSYTGIYEQYF.